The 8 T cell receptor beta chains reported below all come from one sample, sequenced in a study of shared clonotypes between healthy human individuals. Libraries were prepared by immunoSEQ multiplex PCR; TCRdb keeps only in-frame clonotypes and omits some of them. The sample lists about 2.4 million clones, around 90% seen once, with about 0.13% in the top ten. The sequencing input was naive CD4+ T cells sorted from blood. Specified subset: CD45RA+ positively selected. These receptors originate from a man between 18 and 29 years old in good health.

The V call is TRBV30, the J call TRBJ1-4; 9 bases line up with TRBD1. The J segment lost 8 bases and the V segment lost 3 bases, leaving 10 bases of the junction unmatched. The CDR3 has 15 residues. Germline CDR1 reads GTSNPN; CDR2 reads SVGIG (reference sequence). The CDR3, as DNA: TGTGCCTGGAGCCCCGGGACAGGGAATTTAGAAAAACTGTTTTTT. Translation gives CAWSPGTGNLEKLFF.

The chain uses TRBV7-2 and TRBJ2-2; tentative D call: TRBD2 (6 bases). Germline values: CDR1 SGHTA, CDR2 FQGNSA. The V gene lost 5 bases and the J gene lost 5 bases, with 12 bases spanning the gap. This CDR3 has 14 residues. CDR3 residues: CASSAGTGTGELFF. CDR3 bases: TGTGCCAGCAGCGCCGGGACTGGAACCGGGGAGCTGTTTTTT.

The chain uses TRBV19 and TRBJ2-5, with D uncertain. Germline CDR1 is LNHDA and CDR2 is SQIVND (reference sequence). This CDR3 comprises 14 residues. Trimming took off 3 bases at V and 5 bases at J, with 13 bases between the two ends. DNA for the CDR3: TGTGCCAGTAGTATGCGCCCGTTTGGGGAGACCCAGTACTTC. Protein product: CASSMRPFGETQYF.

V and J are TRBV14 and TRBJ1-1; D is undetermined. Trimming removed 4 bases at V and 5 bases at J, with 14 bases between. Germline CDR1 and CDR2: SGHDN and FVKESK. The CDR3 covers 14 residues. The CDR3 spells CASSLRPSGTEAFF. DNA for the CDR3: TGTGCCAGCAGCCTCCGCCCCAGCGGGACTGAAGCTTTCTTT.

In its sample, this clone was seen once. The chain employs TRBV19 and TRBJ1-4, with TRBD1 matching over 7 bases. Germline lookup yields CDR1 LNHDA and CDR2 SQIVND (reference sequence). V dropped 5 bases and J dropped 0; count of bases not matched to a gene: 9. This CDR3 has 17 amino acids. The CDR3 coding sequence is TGTGCCAGTAGTGACCCAGGGGGAGGACCAACTAATGAAAAACTGTTTTTT. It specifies CASSDPGGGPTNEKLFF. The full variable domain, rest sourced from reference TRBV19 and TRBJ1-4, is DGGITQSPKYLFRKEGQNVTLSCEQNLNHDAMYWYRQDPGQGLRLIYYSQIVNDFQKGDIAEGYSVSREKKESFPLTVTSAQKNPTAFYLCASSDPGGGPTNEKLFFGSGTQLSVL.

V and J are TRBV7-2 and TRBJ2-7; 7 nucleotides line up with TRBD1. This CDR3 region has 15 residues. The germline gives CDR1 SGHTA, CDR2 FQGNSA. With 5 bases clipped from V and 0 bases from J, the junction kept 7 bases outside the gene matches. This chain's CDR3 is CASSPTGSTSYEQYF. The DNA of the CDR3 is TGTGCCAGCAGCCCGACAGGGTCGACCTCCTACGAGCAGTACTTC.

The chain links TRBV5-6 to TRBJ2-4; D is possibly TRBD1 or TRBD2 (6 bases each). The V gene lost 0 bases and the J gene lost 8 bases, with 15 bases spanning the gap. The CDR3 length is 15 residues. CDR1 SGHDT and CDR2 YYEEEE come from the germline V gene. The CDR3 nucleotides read TGTGCCAGCAGCTTGGAGGGGGGCCGTGGATACATTCAGTACTTC. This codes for CASSLEGGRGYIQYF.

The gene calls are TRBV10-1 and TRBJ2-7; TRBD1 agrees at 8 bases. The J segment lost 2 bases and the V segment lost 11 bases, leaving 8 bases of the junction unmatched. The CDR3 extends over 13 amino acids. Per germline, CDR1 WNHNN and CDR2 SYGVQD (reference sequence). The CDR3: CAGTGTGPYEQYF. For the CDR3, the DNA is TGCGCCGGCACCGGGACAGGACCCTACGAGCAGTACTTC.